The 23 T cell receptor beta chains below all came from one sample that was sequenced in a study of T-cell reconstitution after alpha-beta-depleted transplantation in children. Preparation of the TCRbeta library involved a method that used unique molecular identifiers. MiXCR, run by TCRdb on the PCR reads, gives a single entry per CDR3 protein. In the table there are 200,000 to 250,000 distinct CDR3 sequences, roughly a quarter of which are singletons. The starting material was PBMCs, mostly from graft donor cells, obtained 360 days after TCRalphabeta/CD19-depleted stem cell transplant. The receptors here all came from a female patient aged 2-15 years who had a stem cell transplant for congenital amegakaryocytic thrombocytopenia, so the T cells may come from the graft donor.

This clonotype has a handful of counts. The genes are TRBV9 and TRBJ2-2; D not certain. CDR1 and CDR2 from the germline V gene are SGDLS and YYNGEE. The CDR3 spans 14 residues. The V end lost 0 bases, the J end lost 4 bases, and 7 bases lay between the germline ends. CDR3 DNA sequence: TGTGCCAGCAGCGTAGAAGGGCCCACCGGGGAGCTGTTTTTT. Translated, it gives CASSVEGPTGELFF.

There are a few counts of this clonotype. The J gene is TRBJ2-5, the V gene TRBV6-5; D is uncertain. V lost 1 base, J lost 8 bases, and 11 bases lay in between. The CDR3 is 13 amino acids. Germline V gene lookup returns CDR1 MNHEY and CDR2 SVGAGI. The chain's CDR3 is CASSYFSDRTQYF. Here the CDR3 DNA reads TGTGCCAGCAGTTACTTCTCCGACCGCACCCAGTACTTC.

This clonotype was detected ten times or more. The chain recombines TRBV12-3 or TRBV12-4 with TRBJ1-1; D is undetermined. Trimming took off 6 bases at V and 8 bases at J, with 16 bases between the two ends. CDR3 length equals 13 residues. The CDR3 DNA is TGTGCCAGCAGACGTGCGTCTGGCACCGAAGCTTTCTTT. Translated: CASRRASGTEAFF.

This clonotype has a handful of counts. This chain joins TRBV5-1 and TRBJ2-3; the D is unclear. V lost 7 bases, J lost 0 bases, and 9 bases lay in between. Germline CDR1 and CDR2: SGHRS and YFSETQ. The CDR3 contains 13 residues. CDR3 DNA sequence: TGCGCCAGCTCCGTGCTAAGCACAGATACGCAGTATTTT. Its protein is CASSVLSTDTQYF.

In regard to this clonotype: It is likely a read error, because the conserved phenylalanine at the end of the CDR3 is missing. Here the CDR3 DNA reads TGTGCCAGTAACGCCCAAATGACGAACACTGAAGCTTTCCTT. Translated: CASNAQMTNTEAFL. This chain uses TRBV19 with TRBJ1-1; D unclear. V shed 7 bases and J shed 1 base, with 13 bases lying between them. Germline CDR1 and CDR2: LNHDA and SQIVND (reference sequence). CDR3 length: 14 residues.

CDR3: CASSLDWVRGQIGYTF. The CDR3 DNA sequence: TGTGCCAGCAGCTTAGATTGGGTCAGGGGGCAAATTGGCTACACCTTC. The chain combines TRBV7-2 with TRBJ1-2; 8 bases align to TRBD1. Looked up from germline, CDR1 is SGHTA and CDR2 is FQGNSA. V shed 1 base, J shed 7 bases, and the junction held 11 bases outside the gene matches. The CDR3 totals 16 residues.

This clonotype was recorded many times. The chain uses TRBV3-1 and TRBJ2-5; 7 nucleotides line up with TRBD2. Germline V lookup: CDR1 LGHDT, CDR2 YNNKEL (reference sequence). The CDR3 is 15 residues long. V was pared by 4 bases and J by 4 bases, with 9 bases of the junction left unmatched. CDR3 nucleotide sequence: TGTGCCAGCAGCCCACGTACGGCGGGGGTAGAGACCCAGTACTTC. Protein product: CASSPRTAGVETQYF.

In its sample, this clonotype was seen a few times. V gene TRBV27 combines with J gene TRBJ2-1, with 10 bases identical to TRBD1. With 4 bases clipped from V and 4 bases from J, the junction kept 13 bases outside the gene matches. From germline, CDR1 is MNHEY and CDR2 SMNVEV (reference sequence). The CDR3 is 18 residues long. The CDR3, as DNA: TGTGCCAGCAGTTGGATAAGGACAGGGGGTATAATATACAATGAGCAGTTCTTC. Translating gives CASSWIRTGGIIYNEQFF.

The chain joins TRBV5-1 to TRBJ2-5, with 9 bases matching TRBD1. J gave up 5 bases and V 6 bases, and 17 bases lay outside the gene matches. Looked up from germline, CDR1 is SGHRS and CDR2 is YFSETQ. The length of the CDR3 is 17 residues. The CDR3, as DNA: TGCGCCAGCACCTTCCCCGACCGGGACAGGGTAGATGAGACCCAGTACTTC. This codes for CASTFPDRDRVDETQYF.

This clonotype occurred a few times. The chain carries TRBV4-2 and TRBJ1-4, with 9 bases fitting TRBD1. V was pared by 0 bases and J by 8 bases, with 4 bases of the junction left unmatched. The CDR3 extends over 15 amino acids. The germline V gene has CDR1 LGHNA and CDR2 YNFKEQ. The CDR3 bases are TGTGCCAGCAGCCAAGAGGGACAGGGCAGGGAAAAACTGTTTTTT. Translated: CASSQEGQGREKLFF.

CDR3 nucleotide sequence: TGCGCCAGCAGCTTGGGACAGCCCCAAAACATTCAGTACTTC. Amino acid sequence: CASSLGQPQNIQYF. The V and J genes are TRBV5-1 and TRBJ2-4; tentatively, D is TRBD1 (5 bases). CDR1 is SGHRS and CDR2 is YFSETQ in the germline V gene. Deletions cut 0 bases from V and 5 bases from J, with 9 bases between. This CDR3 is built from 14 residues.

The sample holds a few counts of this clonotype. J is TRBJ2-7 and V is TRBV18; D possibly corresponds to TRBD1 (6 bases). The germline V gene encodes CDR1 KGHSH and CDR2 LQKENI. Trimming took 2 bases from V and 3 from J, leaving 14 bases between them. The CDR3 contains 15 residues. As DNA, the CDR3 is TGTGCCAGCTCACCAGCAGGGGCCCAGATCTACGAGCAGTACTTC. It translates to CASSPAGAQIYEQYF.

This clonotype showed up just a few times. V and J are TRBV19 and TRBJ2-3; tentative D call: TRBD2 (5 bases). V lost 3 bases and J lost 5, with 12 bases in between. CDR1 is LNHDA, CDR2 SQIVND, per germline (reference sequence). The CDR3 runs 14 residues. The CDR3 nucleotides are TGTGCCAGTAGTATGGGCCCCGCGGGAGATACGCAGTATTTT. This encodes CASSMGPAGDTQYF.

This clonotype was detected a few times. The J gene is TRBJ1-4, the V gene TRBV7-9; the D gene is possibly TRBD1 (5 bases). The germline V gene has CDR1 SEHNR and CDR2 FQNEAQ (reference sequence). The V end was cut by 4 bases, the J end by 6 bases, with 12 bases between. CDR3 size: 14 residues. CDR3 sequence: CASSSQEEDEKLFF. In nucleotides, the CDR3 is TGTGCCAGCAGCTCACAGGAAGAGGATGAAAAACTGTTTTTT. Variable domain in full (rest from reference TRBV7-9 and TRBJ1-4): DTGVSQNPRHKITKRGQNVTFRCDPISEHNRLYWYRQTLGQGPEFLTYFQNEAQLEKSRLLSDRFSAERPKGSFSTLEIQRTEQGDSAMYLCASSSQEEDEKLFFGSGTQLSVL.

The genes are TRBV7-9 and TRBJ2-7, with TRBD1 matching 9 bases. Per the germline V gene, CDR1 is SEHNR and CDR2 is FQNEAQ (reference sequence). The CDR3 loop spans 14 amino acids. V lost 4 bases, J lost 5 bases, and 6 bases stayed unmatched. The CDR3 protein is CASSSPGQGHEQYF. The CDR3 bases are TGTGCCAGCAGCTCACCGGGACAGGGTCACGAGCAGTACTTC. The entire variable domain, with the rest obtained from reference TRBV7-9 and TRBJ2-7, is as follows: DTGVSQNPRHKITKRGQNVTFRCDPISEHNRLYWYRQTLGQGPEFLTYFQNEAQLEKSRLLSDRFSAERPKGSFSTLEIQRTEQGDSAMYLCASSSPGQGHEQYFGPGTRLTVT.

V usage is TRBV20-1 and J usage is TRBJ2-7, with unresolved D. The CDR3 has 12 residues. Trimming pared 4 bases from V and 2 bases from J, leaving 9 bases between. The germline gives CDR1 DFQATT, CDR2 SNEGSKA (reference sequence). CDR3 residues: CSAIRRPYEQYF. DNA of the CDR3: TGCAGTGCTATCCGCAGACCCTACGAGCAGTACTTC.

The rearrangement joins TRBV28 to TRBJ2-1; 9 bases agree with TRBD2. The CDR3 contains 18 residues. Germline V gene data show CDR1 as MDHEN and CDR2 as SYDVKM. J lost 3 bases, V lost 5 bases, and 14 bases had no gene match. CDR3: CASSPIAGAVYGYNEQFF. In DNA form, the CDR3 reads TGTGCCAGCAGTCCTATAGCGGGAGCAGTATATGGCTACAATGAGCAGTTCTTC. Supplemented by reference TRBV28 and TRBJ2-1, the full variable domain reads DVKVTQSSRYLVKRTGEKVFLECVQDMDHENMFWYRQDPGLGLRLIYFSYDVKMKEKGDIPEGYSVSREKKERFSLILESASTNQTSMYLCASSPIAGAVYGYNEQFFGPGTRLTVL.

The rearrangement links TRBV7-9 to TRBJ2-3, with D maybe TRBD1 (5 bases). Germline loops: CDR1 SEHNR, CDR2 FQNEAQ (reference sequence). The CDR3 is 16 residues long. The V end was cut by 5 bases, the J end by 1 base, with 16 bases between. CDR3 bases: TGTGCCAGCAGCCCCAACTTGGCGACAGGCACAGATACGCAGTATTTT. It yields the protein CASSPNLATGTDTQYF.

This clonotype was counted at least ten times. V and J are TRBV12-3 or TRBV12-4 and TRBJ2-3; D not certain. The CDR3 loop spans 14 amino acids. V lost 2 bases and J 2 bases, leaving 8 bases between the germline ends. The CDR3 DNA is TGTGCCAGCAGTTTAATGGGGTACACAGATACGCAGTATTTT. Translated: CASSLMGYTDTQYF.

The chain is built from TRBV2 and TRBJ2-3, with D unclear. CDR3 length: 15 residues. The V and J ends lost 3 bases and 0 bases respectively, with 10 bases between them. The germline V gene has CDR1 SNHLY and CDR2 FYNNEI. CDR3 sequence: CASSDIRLSTDTQYF. The CDR3 DNA is TGTGCCAGCAGTGATATTAGACTTAGCACAGATACGCAGTATTTT. Combining the CDR3 with reference TRBV2 and TRBJ2-3 gives the whole variable domain EPEVTQTPSHQVTQMGQEVILRCVPISNHLYFYWYRQILGQKVEFLVSFYNNEISEKSEIFDDQFSVERPDGSNFTLKIRSTKLEDSAMYFCASSDIRLSTDTQYFGPGTRLTVL.

This clonotype was seen ten or more times. CDR3 residues: CASGSRGQAFF. CDR3 bases: TGTGCCAGCGGTTCGAGAGGGCAGGCTTTCTTT. This chain connects TRBV28 to TRBJ1-1; unclear D gene. V lost 8 bases, J lost 11 bases, and 15 bases lay in between. The CDR3 is 11 amino acids. CDR1 is MDHEN and CDR2 is SYDVKM in the germline V gene.

The chain has TRBV2 and TRBJ1-5; D gene unclear. The length of the CDR3 is 11 residues. Germline-derived CDR1 and CDR2 are SNHLY and FYNNEI. Trimming took off 8 bases at V and 5 bases at J, with 7 bases between the two ends. For the CDR3, the DNA is TGTGCCAGCGGGAGATATCAGCCCCAGCATTTT. This gives the protein CASGRYQPQHF.

For this clonotype: A much larger clone is a single base away; this may be a read error. V usage is TRBV28 and J usage is TRBJ1-2; D gene uncertain. V was trimmed by 3 bases and J by 3 bases, leaving 5 bases between them. Germline values: CDR1 MDHEN, CDR2 SYDVKM. This CDR3 has 12 amino acids. Written as DNA, the CDR3 is TGTGCCAGCAGTTTTAGGGACTATGGCTACACCTTC. This encodes CASSFRDYGYTF.